The source of this T cell receptor (beta chain) is a study of regulatory T cells in long-lasting Graves disease. Findings and caveats of the study: Study was limited to peripheral blood, excluding thyroid tissue.

A note on this clonotype: Its antigen is not identified.

Arm-PCR of CDR3 regions and iRepertoire HTBI primers were used to build TCR beta libraries. MiXCR, applied by TCRdb to the multiplex PCR reads, yields one record per CDR3 protein. This sample has 400,000 or so distinct CDR3 sequences; roughly a quarter occur once, and the top ten carry approximately 26%. The CDR3 totals 20 residues. Germline V gene data show CDR1 as SGHVS and CDR2 as FQNEAQ. The V and J ends lost 3 bases and 0 bases, in that order; junction bases with no gene match: 16. Time point reported: persistent/refractory GD, antithyroid drugs over 5 years with positive TRAb. TCR sequences were obtained from RNA taken from PBMCs. The EDTA tubes were filled with 7.5 to 9 milliliters of drawn peripheral blood.

The V and J genes are TRBV7-8 and TRBJ1-1; 10 bases are a match to TRBD1. The material was peripheral blood mononuclear cells (PBMCs), obtained when the disease was refractory, from a patient treated with antithyroid drugs. The source is a female donor with Graves disease. The DNA of the CDR3 is TGTGCCAGCAGCTTGCCCGGGACAGGGGTAAGCTTTTGGGTGAACACTGAAGCTTTCTTT. The encoded protein is CASSLPGTGVSFWVNTEAFF.